This T cell receptor beta chain was retrieved from a study of T cells after yellow fever vaccination. Study as a whole: Fractions of low cell number were prepared using SMART-Seq v4 Ultra Low Input.

The CDR3 contains 12 residues. V lost 5 bases and J 6 bases, leaving 8 bases between the germline ends. 5'RACE template switching produced TCR cDNA carrying a universal primer site and UMIs. Via MiXCR, TCRdb re-called the 5' RACE reads, giving one row per CDR3 protein. The sample consists of fewer than 500,000 distinct CDR3 sequences, roughly a sixth of them appearing once. The chain employs TRBV12-3 or TRBV12-4 and TRBJ2-1; D unresolved. The specimen was PBMCs, collected before the yellow fever booster vaccination. The TCR was taken from a man between 18 and 29 years old who received the YFV17D yellow fever vaccine. The CDR3 DNA is TGTGCCAGCAGTACCCCTCTCAATGAGCAGTTCTTC. Translated: CASSTPLNEQFF.